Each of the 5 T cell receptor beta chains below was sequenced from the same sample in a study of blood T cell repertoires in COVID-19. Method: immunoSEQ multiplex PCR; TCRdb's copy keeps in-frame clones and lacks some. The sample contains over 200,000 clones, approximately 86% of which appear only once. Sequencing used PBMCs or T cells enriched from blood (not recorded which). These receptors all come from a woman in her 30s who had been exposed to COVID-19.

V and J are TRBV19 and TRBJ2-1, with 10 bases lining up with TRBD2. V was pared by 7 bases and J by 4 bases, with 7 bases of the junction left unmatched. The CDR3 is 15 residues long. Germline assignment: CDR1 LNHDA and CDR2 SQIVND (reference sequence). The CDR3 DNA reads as TGTGCCAGTAACCACGGTAGCGGGGGGTACAATGAGCAGTTCTTC. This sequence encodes CASNHGSGGYNEQFF.

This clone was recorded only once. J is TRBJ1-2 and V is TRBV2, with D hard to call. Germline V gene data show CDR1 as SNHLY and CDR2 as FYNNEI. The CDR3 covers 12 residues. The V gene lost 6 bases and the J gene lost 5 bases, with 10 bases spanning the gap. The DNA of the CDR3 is TGTGCCAGCAGACTAGACAATTATGGCTACACCTTC. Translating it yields CASRLDNYGYTF. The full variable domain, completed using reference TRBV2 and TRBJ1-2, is EPEVTQTPSHQVTQMGQEVILRCVPISNHLYFYWYRQILGQKVEFLVSFYNNEISEKSEIFDDQFSVERPDGSNFTLKIRSTKLEDSAMYFCASRLDNYGYTFGSGTRLTVV.

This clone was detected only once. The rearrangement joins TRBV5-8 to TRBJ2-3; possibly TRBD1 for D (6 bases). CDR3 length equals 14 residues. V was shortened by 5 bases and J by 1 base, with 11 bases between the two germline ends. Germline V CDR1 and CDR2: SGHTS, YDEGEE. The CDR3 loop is CASRRTERTDTQYF. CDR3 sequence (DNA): TGTGCCAGCAGGAGGACAGAACGCACAGATACGCAGTATTTT.

CDR3 coding DNA: TGTGCCAGCAGCACCGGGAACACGAACACCGGGGAGCTGTTTTTT. Translation gives CASSTGNTNTGELFF. The chain has TRBV7-2 and TRBJ2-2; D might be TRBD2 (5 bases). The germline CDR1 and CDR2 sequences are SGHTA and FQGNSA. V gave up 5 bases and J gave up 0 bases, with 10 bases separating them. There are 15 residues in the CDR3.

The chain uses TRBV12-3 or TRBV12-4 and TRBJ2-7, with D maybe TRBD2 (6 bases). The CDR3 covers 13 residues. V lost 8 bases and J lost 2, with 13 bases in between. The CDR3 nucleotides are TGTGCCAGCGGCGGGGATGGGCCCTACGAGCAGTACTTC. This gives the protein CASGGDGPYEQYF.